This T cell receptor beta chain came from a study of blood T cell repertoires in COVID-19 (dated by TCRdb to the early 2020s). Background on the whole study: The collaborator samples originated in the United States, Italy and Spain and spanned the acute and convalescent phases of COVID-19. Samples came from the ongoing ImmuneRACE study (first 160 participants) plus 1,254 subjects from 6 global collaborators. The repertoires were released in a freely available public database meant as a resource for research on the immune response to SARS-CoV-2. Where available, HLA class I and class II types were obtained from metadata supplied by the sample provider rather than from assay-based typing. The prospective study material was composed of cDNA or gDNA derived from T cells, B-cell-depleted T cells, or PBMCs. The sample metadata nearly always contained a de-identified subject ID, COVID-19 status, age in years and sex. The dataset comprised deeply sampled blood TCRbeta repertoires from subjects exposed to, actively infected with, or recovered from COVID-19. The investigation overall reported the following: How much clinical and demographic metadata was included differed by source and by participant, and the metadata was provided uncurated.

TCRbeta CDR3 regions were amplified from genomic DNA by means of the immunoSEQ Assay, a bias-controlled multiplex PCR. Per the original workflow: Within the assay, amplification of reference gene primers was used to estimate how many nucleated cells each sample contained. Sequence reads were collapsed and filtered to measure the absolute abundance of every unique TCRbeta CDR3 rearrangement. For each sample, productive Simpson clonality was calculated as the square root of Simpson's diversity index over productive rearrangements. What TCRdb holds here is the immuneACCESS table cut down to in-frame rearrangements. Part of the clones is not present; checked against another copy, under half of the missing clones reflect an unresolved V gene, and the others are unexplained. D and trimming were read from the DNA, whereas the V and J calls and clone size are those reported in that table. Recorded for this sample are some 240,000 clones; approximately 80% of them occurred a single time. The ten most abundant clones make up 7.5% of the sample.

Deletion took 4 bases off V and 6 bases off J, with a span of 21 bases between the germline ends. Based on the germline V gene, the CDR1 and CDR2 sequences are MGHRA and YSYEKL. The CDR3 runs 16 amino acids, cysteine and phenylalanine included. Just CDR3 DNA is preserved here, 48 bases in frame from base 1. At one collaborating source in Seattle, patients were enrolled during active infection and were followed longitudinally through the course of disease. Whole blood was collected in K2EDTA tubes by collaborating institutions according to the institutions' own protocols. Collaborator samples were shipped for TCRbeta analysis as frozen whole blood, isolated PBMCs, or DNA extracted from either sample type. With respect to this clone: The antigen this receptor binds is unknown. No quality values exist for individual bases; no much larger clone is one base distant.

This receptor was taken from a woman of 80 years or more with COVID-19, enrolled during active disease. The chain links TRBV4-1 with TRBJ1-1; TRBD1 is possibly the D segment (5 matching bases). The sample consisted of peripheral blood. The nucleotides read TGCGCCAGCAGCCCACAAACTACAGGAGGGAGAGCTGAAGCTTTCTTT. This sequence encodes CASSPQTTGGRAEAFF.